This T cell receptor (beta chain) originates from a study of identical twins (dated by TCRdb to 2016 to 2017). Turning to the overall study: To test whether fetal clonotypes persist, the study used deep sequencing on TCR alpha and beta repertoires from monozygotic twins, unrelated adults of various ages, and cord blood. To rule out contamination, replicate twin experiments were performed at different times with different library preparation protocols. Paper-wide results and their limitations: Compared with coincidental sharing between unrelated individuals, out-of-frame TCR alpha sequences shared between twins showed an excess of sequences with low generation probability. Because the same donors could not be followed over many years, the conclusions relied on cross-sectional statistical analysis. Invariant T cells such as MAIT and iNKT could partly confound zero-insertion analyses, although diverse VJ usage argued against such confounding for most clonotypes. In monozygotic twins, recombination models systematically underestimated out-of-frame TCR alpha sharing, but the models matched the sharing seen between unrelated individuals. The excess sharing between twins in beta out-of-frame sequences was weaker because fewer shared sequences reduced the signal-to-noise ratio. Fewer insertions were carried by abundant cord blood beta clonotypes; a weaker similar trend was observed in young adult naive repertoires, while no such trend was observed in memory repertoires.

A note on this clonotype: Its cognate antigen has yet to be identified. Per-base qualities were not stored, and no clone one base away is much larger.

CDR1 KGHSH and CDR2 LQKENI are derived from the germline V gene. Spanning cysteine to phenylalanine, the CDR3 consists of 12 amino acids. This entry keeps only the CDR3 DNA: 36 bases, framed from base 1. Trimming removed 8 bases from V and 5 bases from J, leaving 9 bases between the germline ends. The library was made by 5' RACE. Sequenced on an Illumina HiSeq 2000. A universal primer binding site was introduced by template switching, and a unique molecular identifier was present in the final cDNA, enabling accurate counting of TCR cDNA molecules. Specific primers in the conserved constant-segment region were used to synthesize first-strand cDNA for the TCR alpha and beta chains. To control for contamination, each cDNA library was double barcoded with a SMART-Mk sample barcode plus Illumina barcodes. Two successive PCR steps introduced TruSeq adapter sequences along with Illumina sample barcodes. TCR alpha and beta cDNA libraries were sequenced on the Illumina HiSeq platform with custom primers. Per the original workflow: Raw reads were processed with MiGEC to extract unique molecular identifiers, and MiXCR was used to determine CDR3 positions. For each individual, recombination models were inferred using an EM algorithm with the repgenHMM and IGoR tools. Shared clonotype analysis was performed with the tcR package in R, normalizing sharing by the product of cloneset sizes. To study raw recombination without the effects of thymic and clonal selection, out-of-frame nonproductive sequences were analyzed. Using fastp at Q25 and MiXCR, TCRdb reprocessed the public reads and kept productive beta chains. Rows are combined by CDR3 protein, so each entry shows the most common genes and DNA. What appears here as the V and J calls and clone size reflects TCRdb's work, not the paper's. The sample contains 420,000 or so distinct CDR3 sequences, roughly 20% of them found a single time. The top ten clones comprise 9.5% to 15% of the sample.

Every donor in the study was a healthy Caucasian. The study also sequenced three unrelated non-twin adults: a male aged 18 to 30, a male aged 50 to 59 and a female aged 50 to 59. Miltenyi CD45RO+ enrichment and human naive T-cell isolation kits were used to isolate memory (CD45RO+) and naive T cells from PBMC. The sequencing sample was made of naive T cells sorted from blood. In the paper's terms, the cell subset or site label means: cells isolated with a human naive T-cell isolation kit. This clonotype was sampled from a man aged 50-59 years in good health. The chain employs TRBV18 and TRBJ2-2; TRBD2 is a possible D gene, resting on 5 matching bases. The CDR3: CASPRGTGELFF. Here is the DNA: TGTGCCAGCCCCCGGGGTACCGGGGAGCTGTTTTTT.